This T cell receptor beta chain was captured in a study of CD8+CD57+ T cells in acquired aplastic anemia (dated by TCRdb to 2016 to 2019). Describing the broader study: On average, sorted CD4+ and CD8+ cells yielded around 3.4 ug of extracted DNA, with a range of about 0.19 to 30 ug. For healthy donor samples, the average read count was about 10 million for CD4+ cells and around 12 million for CD8+ cells. Overall study results and their limits: Although under 35 CD8+ CDR3 sequences were shared by patients and controls, these sequences appeared highly expressed in patients and within the immunodominant clones of patients. CD8+ Simpson's diversity did not differ significantly between patients and healthy controls (P=0.060).

TCR repertoires of sorted CD4+ and CD8+ blood T cells from severe aplastic anemia patients and healthy subjects were deep-sequenced in the study. Ficoll-Paque density gradient centrifugation was used to isolate peripheral blood mononuclear cells. Before DNA was extracted, CD4+ and CD8+ T cells were sorted using either FACS or magnetic beads. Profiling of TCR beta VDJ combinations and CDR3 sequences used genomic DNA as the template. TCR repertoire sequencing was run on an Illumina HiSeq 2000. Processing in the source paper ran as follows. Repertoires were assessed using TRBV/TRBJ rearrangement plots, CDR3 size and DJ length profiles, and Simpson's diversity index. The immunodominant clone was defined as the most abundant DNA sequence in deep sequencing data. CDR3 amino acid sequences were screened for sharing across subjects and compared with published repertoires and the VDJdb database. In TCRdb, the public reads were trimmed at Q25 with fastp and aligned with MiXCR, with productive beta chains retained. Rows are unified per CDR3 protein, each entry keeping the most common DNA and genes. TCRdb's processing, not the authors' own work, is the source of the V and J calls. The sample data list about 420,000 distinct CDR3 sequences, and 55% to 75% of these were observed just once. Of the sample, 4% is held by the ten largest clones.

Details on this clonotype: What this receptor recognizes is not known. Within one base of it there is no much larger clone, and no base qualities were kept.

The germline V gene provides CDR1 SNHLY and CDR2 FYNNEI. Trimming removed 8 bases from V and 3 bases from J, leaving 15 bases between the germline ends. Inclusive of the bounding cysteine and phenylalanine, the CDR3 is 14 residues long. Only the CDR3 DNA stays, 42 bases, in frame from base 1. Input material: sorted CD4+, CD8+, or CD8+CD57+ T cells (not recorded which) from PBMCs. The sequence was collected from a human donor in good health, serving as a control. Here the chain combines TRBV2 and TRBJ2-3, with the D gene not confidently named. The sequence in DNA is TGTGCCAGCCGGTCGACCCGCCGAACAGATACGCAGTATTTT. Its protein is CASRSTRRTDTQYF.